Listed here are 19 T cell receptor beta chains from one sample, sequenced in a study of T cells after yellow fever vaccination. One entry per CDR3 protein results from TCRdb running MiXCR on the 5' RACE reads. The table lists under 400,000 distinct CDR3 sequences, approximately 12% of them singletons. This material consisted of CD4+ T cells sorted from PBMCs, taken 15 days after the yellow fever booster vaccination. Receptors were obtained from a man younger than 35 who received the YFV17D yellow fever vaccine.

This clonotype was counted ten times or more. This sequence joins TRBV7-2 and TRBJ2-1; D is possibly TRBD1 or TRBD2 (6 bases each). CDR3 length: 14 residues. Germline V gene lookup returns CDR1 SGHTA and CDR2 FQGNSA. V lost 5 bases and J lost 6, with 14 bases in between. CDR3 loop: CASSPQRGANEQFF. Written as DNA, the CDR3 is TGTGCCAGCAGCCCCCAAAGGGGGGCCAATGAGCAGTTCTTC.

This clonotype has only a few counts. V gene TRBV7-2 combines with J gene TRBJ2-5; D possibly corresponds to TRBD1 (6 bases). The CDR3 covers 14 residues. Looked up from germline, CDR1 is SGHTA and CDR2 is FQGNSA. V lost 5 bases, J lost 5 bases, and 15 bases lay in between. The CDR3 DNA follows: TGTGCCAGCAGCCGCCCGCCAGGGGCGGAGACCCAGTACTTC. Translated, it gives CASSRPPGAETQYF.

The chain recombines TRBV7-6 with TRBJ2-7; 7 bases line up with TRBD1. The V segment lost 1 base and the J segment 6 bases; nucleotides outside the gene matches: 3. This CDR3 region has 13 residues. Germline CDR1 reads SGHVS; CDR2 reads FNYEAQ. The DNA for the CDR3 is TGTGCCAGCAGCTTAGTTTACAGGGGCGAGCAGTACTTC. It yields the protein CASSLVYRGEQYF.

In this sample, this clonotype turned up a few times. This sequence joins TRBV6-6 and TRBJ1-1, with 8 bases matching TRBD1. Losses at the gene ends were 4 bases for V and 3 bases for J; bases not matched to a gene: 10. CDR1 and CDR2 (germline): MNHNY, SVGAGI (reference sequence). The CDR3 covers 16 residues. Here the CDR3 reads CASSSWTGSIDTEAFF. The CDR3 nucleotides are TGTGCCAGCAGTTCGTGGACAGGGTCGATCGACACTGAAGCTTTCTTT.

The chain employs TRBV12-3 or TRBV12-4 and TRBJ2-2; either TRBD1 or TRBD2 may supply D (5 bases each). The germline V and J ends were trimmed by 6 bases and 3 bases, with 11 bases remaining between them. The CDR3 length is 14 residues. CDR3 DNA sequence: TGTGCCAGCAGCATAAGAGGGGACACCGGGGAGCTGTTTTTT. It translates to CASSIRGDTGELFF.

This chain joins TRBV7-9 and TRBJ2-2; 8 bases are shared with TRBD2. There are 15 residues in the CDR3. In germline, CDR1 is SEHNR, CDR2 FQNEAQ (reference sequence). Trimming at V came to 8 bases and at J to 4 bases, leaving 9 bases not matched to a gene. Here the CDR3 reads CASCSTGGGTGELFF. The CDR3 region has the DNA TGTGCCAGCTGCTCCACGGGGGGGGGCACCGGGGAGCTGTTTTTT.

The gene calls are TRBV5-1 and TRBJ1-4, with no clear D. Per germline, CDR1 SGHRS and CDR2 YFSETQ. The V gene lost 4 bases and the J gene lost 8 bases, with 9 bases spanning the gap. The CDR3 extends over 12 amino acids. This CDR3 reads CASSEIGEKLFF. The CDR3 DNA reads TGCGCCAGCAGCGAGATCGGAGAAAAACTGTTTTTT.

The table lists this clonotype with a few counts. The chain joins TRBV12-3 or TRBV12-4 to TRBJ2-1; D unclear. V shed 0 bases and J shed 3 bases, with 9 bases lying between them. This CDR3 has 15 amino acids. CDR3 sequence: CASSLAGNYYNEQFF. The CDR3 coding sequence is TGTGCCAGCAGTTTAGCGGGTAATTACTACAATGAGCAGTTCTTC.

This clonotype has just a few counts. The chain couples TRBV12-3 or TRBV12-4 to TRBJ2-1; D tentatively fits TRBD1 or TRBD2 (5 bases each). V was trimmed by 5 bases and J by 5 bases, leaving 25 bases between them. The CDR3 consists of 18 residues. The CDR3 bases are TGTGCCAGCAGTCCGAGTAGGGACCTTGTATATCTCGACAATGAGCAGTTCTTC. Amino acid sequence: CASSPSRDLVYLDNEQFF.

The J gene is TRBJ2-5, the V gene TRBV23-1; TRBD1 or TRBD2 may be the D gene (7 bases each). TRBV23-1 carries the ORF label, with uncertain function. The CDR3 runs to 13 residues. V dropped 5 bases and J dropped 4 bases, with 11 bases sitting between them. CDR3 loop: CASSREGAETQYF. Written as DNA, the CDR3 is TGCGCCAGCAGTAGGGAGGGGGCAGAGACCCAGTACTTC.

This chain joins TRBV20-1 and TRBJ2-5; the D call may be TRBD1 or TRBD2 (5 bases each). This CDR3 is 13 amino acids long. CDR1 and CDR2 from the germline V gene are DFQATT and SNEGSKA (reference sequence). This chain's CDR3 is CSGDRGSYETQYF. The CDR3 DNA reads as TGCAGCGGAGATCGGGGCTCGTACGAGACCCAGTACTTC.

The table lists this clonotype with a few counts. The chain is built from TRBV5-1 and TRBJ2-3; possibly TRBD2 for D (5 bases). The ends were cut back, 0 bases at V and 5 bases at J, with 16 bases in the middle. The CDR3 loop spans 16 amino acids. In germline, CDR1 is SGHRS, CDR2 YFSETQ. This CDR3 reads CASSLGIRAAGDTQYF. DNA for the CDR3: TGCGCCAGCAGCTTGGGGATCCGGGCTGCGGGAGATACGCAGTATTTT.

The chain carries TRBV6-6 and TRBJ2-1, with 10 bases matching TRBD2. Per the germline V gene, CDR1 is MNHNY and CDR2 is SVGAGI (reference sequence). Trimming at V came to 6 bases and at J to 6 bases, leaving 8 bases not matched to a gene. The CDR3 runs 15 residues. The CDR3 coding sequence is TGTGCCAGCAGGACAGCGGGGGGGCCGGGCAATGAGCAGTTCTTC. Its protein product is CASRTAGGPGNEQFF.

The chain is built from TRBV6-5 and TRBJ1-4; D is uncertain. V lost 1 base, J lost 4 bases, and 16 bases lay in between. The germline gives CDR1 MNHEY, CDR2 SVGAGI. This CDR3 has 17 amino acids. The CDR3 reads CASSYYPTRGGNEKLFF. In nucleotides, the CDR3 is TGTGCCAGCAGTTACTACCCAACCCGGGGAGGTAATGAAAAACTGTTTTTT.

V and J are TRBV12-3 or TRBV12-4 and TRBJ2-5; D call uncertain. V was clipped by 2 bases and J by 5 bases, with 6 bases between them. The CDR3 consists of 12 residues. CDR3 sequence reads: CASSLQWETQYF. The CDR3 bases are TGTGCCAGCAGTTTACAATGGGAGACCCAGTACTTC.

The sample holds a few counts of this clonotype. CDR3 DNA: TGTGCCAGTAGTTTGACTAGCGGGGGCCTTTACAATGAGCAGTTCTTC. Its translation is CASSLTSGGLYNEQFF. The chain uses TRBV19 and TRBJ2-1; 12 nucleotides line up with TRBD2. Germline V gives CDR1 LNHDA, CDR2 SQIVND (reference sequence). Trimming took 5 bases from V and 4 from J; bases not matched to a gene: 6. The CDR3 length is 16 residues.

This clonotype was counted ten times or more. V is TRBV2 and J is TRBJ2-6; D unresolved. V lost 8 bases to trimming and J lost 4 bases, with 3 bases between them. Germline CDR1 reads SNHLY; CDR2 reads FYNNEI. This CDR3 has 11 residues. CDR3 DNA sequence: TGTGCCAGCGTGGGGGCCAACGTCCTGACTTTC. It is translated as CASVGANVLTF.

This clonotype occurred many times. This chain links TRBV12-3 or TRBV12-4 with TRBJ2-2; tentatively, D is TRBD1 (6 bases). Deletions cut 5 bases from V and 4 bases from J, with 11 bases between. This CDR3 has 14 residues. The CDR3 nucleotides read TGTGCCAGCAGTAACAGGGACGGCACCGGGGAGCTGTTTTTT. Its translation is CASSNRDGTGELFF.

The chain links TRBV27 to TRBJ1-6, with a possible D match to TRBD1 (5 bases). CDR3 length equals 16 residues. Trimming shortened V by 2 bases and J by 7 bases, and 15 bases separated the two germline ends. Germline V gene lookup returns CDR1 MNHEY and CDR2 SMNVEV (reference sequence). The chain's CDR3 is CASSLRQVEGNSPLHF. CDR3 coding DNA: TGTGCCAGCAGTTTACGGCAGGTTGAGGGGAATTCACCCCTCCACTTT.